Presented here are 4 T cell receptor beta chains from one specimen sequenced in a study of identical twins. TCRdb processed the 5' RACE reads anew with MiXCR; each CDR3 protein has one entry. The repertoire holds some 660,000 distinct CDR3 sequences, over 8.5% seen once, with around 0.98% in the top ten. This sample was also put to use in a study of yellow fever vaccine responses in identical twins.

Sequencing was done on a sample of PBMCs. These receptors all stem from a woman aged 18-30 years in good health.

The chain is built from TRBV11-3 and TRBJ2-1; 13 nucleotides line up with TRBD2. Germline V gene data show CDR1 as SGHNT and CDR2 as YENEEA. The CDR3 totals 16 residues. J was trimmed by 7 bases and V by 4 bases; bases with no gene match: 7. The CDR3 loop reads CASSSRLAGGQNEQFF. As DNA, the CDR3 is TGTGCCAGCAGCTCAAGACTAGCGGGGGGCCAGAATGAGCAGTTCTTC.

This clonotype occurred many times. V gene TRBV2 combines with J gene TRBJ2-4; 8 positions agree with TRBD2. The V segment lost 6 bases and the J segment 7 bases; nucleotides outside the gene matches: 8. This CDR3 has 14 residues. Germline loops: CDR1 SNHLY, CDR2 FYNNEI. This CDR3 reads CASSAGGPGNIQYF. The CDR3 DNA reads TGTGCCAGCAGCGCGGGGGGCCCAGGTAACATTCAGTACTTC.

This clonotype was counted at least ten times. The CDR3 coding sequence is TGCGCCAGCAGCTCCAGACCGAACACCGGGGAGCTGTTTTTT. Translating gives CASSSRPNTGELFF. The chain joins TRBV5-1 to TRBJ2-2; D ambiguous. V was clipped by 3 bases and J by 0 bases, with 6 bases between them. CDR1 and CDR2 from the germline V gene are SGHRS and YFSETQ. The CDR3 runs 14 residues. The full variable domain, completed using reference TRBV5-1 and TRBJ2-2, is KAGVTQTPRYLIKTRGQQVTLSCSPISGHRSVSWYQQTPGQGLQFLFEYFSETQRNKGNFPGRFSGRQFSNSRSEMNVSTLELGDSALYLCASSSRPNTGELFFGEGSRLTVL.

This clonotype was seen repeatedly, ten times or more. The chain links TRBV29-1 to TRBJ1-4; perhaps TRBD1 as D (5 bases). V shed 2 bases and J shed 8 bases, with 12 bases lying between them. Per the germline V gene, CDR1 is SQVTM and CDR2 is ANQGSEA. This CDR3 is 13 amino acids long. The CDR3 here is CSVEPRAGEKLFF. The CDR3 DNA reads as TGCAGCGTTGAACCCAGGGCCGGAGAAAAACTGTTTTTT.